This T cell receptor (beta chain) was sequenced for a study of ipilimumab plus nivolumab after autologous stem cell transplantation. Across the whole study: The DLBCL cohort had primary refractory and relapsed disease, with 18-month progression-free survival of around 86% and 29%.

V was trimmed by 5 bases and J by 4 bases, leaving 16 bases between them. This CDR3 has 14 residues. The germline V gene encodes CDR1 SGHRS and CDR2 YFSETQ. This clone was detected a few times. Its antigen is unknown. Checkpoint therapy with ipilimumab 1 mg/kg began 14 to 28 days after transplant. Broader study findings: TCR repertoire, Treg phenotype and gut microbiota reportedly support more study of this approach.

Generated by immunoSEQ multiplex PCR, the TCRdb table keeps only in-frame clones and is missing some. The sample has approximately 20,000 clones; 70% to 85% are singletons. V gene TRBV5-1 combines with J gene TRBJ2-7; D is undetermined. Sequencing used PBMCs, obtained in a trial of ipilimumab plus nivolumab as post-transplant consolidation. The receptor was derived from a male donor with diffuse large B-cell lymphoma. The chain's CDR3 is CASRPPSSTYEQYF. Written as DNA, the CDR3 is TGCGCCAGCAGACCCCCCTCCAGTACGTACGAGCAGTACTTC.